The 18 T cell receptor beta chains listed next were all sequenced from one sample in a study of OX40 agonist ivuxolimab in advanced cancers. Sequenced by immunoSEQ multiplex PCR; TCRdb stores in-frame clones only, minus some. The sample includes about 55,000 clones, approximately 86% seen only once; the top ten take more than 9.5%. This specimen was CD4+ or CD8+ T cells sorted from blood, taken in a trial of the OX40 agonist ivuxolimab. The receptor source for this set is an adult with an advanced solid tumor such as melanoma, head and neck, liver or kidney cancer.

The genes are TRBV7-2 and TRBJ2-3; 11 bases agree with TRBD2. Germline lookup yields CDR1 SGHTA and CDR2 FQGNSA. CDR3 length: 16 residues. The V and J ends lost 5 bases and 0 bases, in that order; junction bases with no gene match: 4. CDR3 residues: CASSPIAGGSTDTQYF. CDR3 DNA: TGTGCCAGCAGCCCGATAGCGGGGGGGAGCACAGATACGCAGTATTTT.

This chain connects TRBV2 to TRBJ2-2; no clear D gene. The V end lost 7 bases, the J end lost 6 bases, and 6 bases lay between the germline ends. The CDR3 covers 11 residues. The germline V gene has CDR1 SNHLY and CDR2 FYNNEI. In nucleotides, the CDR3 is TGTGCCAGCACCGACGCCGGGGAGCTGTTTTTT. This gives the protein CASTDAGELFF.

The CDR3 DNA reads as TGCAGCGTTGAGCCTCTGACCCACCGCTACACAGATACGCAGTATTTT. Amino acids: CSVEPLTHRYTDTQYF. V is TRBV29-1 and J is TRBJ2-3; no definite D call. The germline CDR1 and CDR2 sequences are SQVTM and ANQGSEA. The CDR3 loop spans 16 amino acids. The V gene lost 3 bases and the J gene lost 2 bases, with 18 bases spanning the gap.

This sequence joins TRBV15 and TRBJ1-1; D is unclear. Trimming stripped 5 bases from V and 3 bases from J, with 19 bases between. Germline V gene data show CDR1 as LNHNV and CDR2 as YYDKDF (reference sequence). The CDR3 spans 16 residues. CDR3 protein: CATSAYTWGLDTEAFF. Here the CDR3 DNA reads TGTGCCACCAGCGCTTATACGTGGGGATTGGACACTGAAGCTTTCTTT.

The chain couples TRBV7-6 to TRBJ1-4, with 9 positions matching TRBD1. Germline V CDR1 and CDR2: SGHVS, FNYEAQ. The V segment lost 1 base and the J segment 8 bases; nucleotides outside the gene matches: 2. The CDR3 length is 14 residues. The CDR3 coding sequence is TGTGCCAGCAGCTTAGAGACAGGGGGGGAAAAACTGTTTTTT. Translated: CASSLETGGEKLFF.

This clone was counted a single time. The chain combines TRBV7-9 with TRBJ2-1; possibly TRBD1 for D (6 bases). The CDR3 has 17 residues. Germline V gene data show CDR1 as SEHNR and CDR2 as FQNEAQ (reference sequence). Trimming stripped 7 bases from V and 0 bases from J, with 19 bases between. CDR3 DNA sequence: TGTGCCAGCACCATTAGTGGGGGCCCGAGCTCCTACAATGAGCAGTTCTTC. Residues: CASTISGGPSSYNEQFF.

V gene TRBV7-9 combines with J gene TRBJ2-1; D is tentatively TRBD1 or TRBD2 (5 bases each). V dropped 4 bases and J dropped 3 bases, with 13 bases sitting between them. CDR3 length equals 15 residues. Per germline, CDR1 SEHNR and CDR2 FQNEAQ (reference sequence). The CDR3 region has the DNA TGTGCCAGCAGCTGGACCCTTGGGGGCTACAATGAGCAGTTCTTC. As protein: CASSWTLGGYNEQFF.

The table lists this clone with a few counts. CDR3 nucleotides: TGCAGCGTCGCCCTAGGGGGAAACACCATATATTTT. Translation: CSVALGGNTIYF. The genes are TRBV29-1 and TRBJ1-3; D not certain. Germline assignment: CDR1 SQVTM and CDR2 ANQGSEA. CDR3 length: 12 amino acids. V was clipped by 6 bases and J by 4 bases, with 10 bases between them.

The chain is built from TRBV6-5 and TRBJ2-5; D is possibly TRBD2 (7 bases). The CDR3 consists of 15 residues. Germline V CDR1 and CDR2: MNHEY, SVGAGI. Trimming pared 5 bases from V and 1 base from J, leaving 14 bases between. This CDR3 is CASSLTGRGQETQYF. DNA for the CDR3: TGTGCCAGCAGTCTTACAGGGAGGGGCCAAGAGACCCAGTACTTC.

This clone was seen a few times. V usage is TRBV4-1 and J usage is TRBJ1-2; 10 nucleotides agree with TRBD1. CDR3 length: 14 amino acids. Trimming took 4 bases from V and 6 from J; bases not matched to a gene: 5. The V gene's germline CDR1 is MGHRA and CDR2 YSYEKL. CDR3 DNA: TGCGCCAGCAGCCCGATCGGACAGGGGGATGGCTACACCTTC. This translates into CASSPIGQGDGYTF.

The chain links TRBV28 to TRBJ2-5; maybe TRBD2 (6 bases). Trimming took 5 bases from V and 7 from J, leaving 26 bases between them. CDR3 length: 17 amino acids. CDR1 and CDR2 (germline): MDHEN, SYDVKM. CDR3 nucleotide sequence: TGTGCCAGCAGTAGGGAGTCGTCCGGGACTGGATATCGGACCCAGTACTTC. This gives the protein CASSRESSGTGYRTQYF.

The rearrangement joins TRBV7-9 to TRBJ2-3, with D possibly TRBD2 on 5 matching bases. Trimming stripped 6 bases from V and 1 base from J, with 17 bases between. The CDR3 runs to 16 residues. Germline V gives CDR1 SEHNR, CDR2 FQNEAQ (reference sequence). The CDR3 loop is CASSYPMRAGTDTQYF. DNA of the CDR3: TGTGCCAGCAGTTATCCAATGAGGGCGGGCACAGATACGCAGTATTTT.

The chain has TRBV5-6 and TRBJ2-7, with 9 bases aligning to TRBD1. Looked up from germline, CDR1 is SGHDT and CDR2 is YYEEEE. Unmatched junction bases numbered 10, after V lost 2 bases and J lost 4 bases. The CDR3 runs 16 residues. CDR3 DNA: TGTGCCAGCAGCTTAGTACCGGGACAGGGCTTGTACGAGCAGTACTTC. Its translation is CASSLVPGQGLYEQYF.

This chain links TRBV2 with TRBJ2-3, with D unclear. Germline V CDR1 and CDR2: SNHLY, FYNNEI. The length of the CDR3 is 13 residues. Trimming took 11 bases from V and 2 from J, leaving 14 bases between them. The CDR3 sequence: CAGRGSYTDTQYF. The CDR3 DNA reads TGTGCCGGGCGTGGGTCCTACACAGATACGCAGTATTTT.

The J gene is TRBJ2-1, the V gene TRBV5-1, with 8 bases aligning to TRBD1. V gave up 3 bases and J gave up 4 bases; unmatched junction bases: 6. This CDR3 is 15 amino acids long. Germline loops: CDR1 SGHRS, CDR2 YFSETQ. The CDR3 sequence: CASSWTGTGYNEQFF. CDR3 DNA: TGCGCCAGCAGCTGGACCGGGACAGGATACAATGAGCAGTTCTTC.

The chain employs TRBV11-2 and TRBJ2-1; D call uncertain. The germline gives CDR1 SGHAT, CDR2 FQNNGV. Trimming removed 4 bases from V and 4 bases from J, with 8 bases in between. This CDR3 spans 13 amino acids. CDR3 amino acids: CASSSSSYNEQFF. In DNA, the CDR3 is TGTGCCAGCAGCTCCTCAAGTTACAATGAGCAGTTCTTC.

In DNA form, the CDR3 reads TGTGCCAGTAGTATTATTGGCAGTAGCAATCAGCCCCAGCATTTT. It translates to CASSIIGSSNQPQHF. The V gene is TRBV19, the J gene TRBJ1-5, with D uncertain. Germline V gene lookup returns CDR1 LNHDA and CDR2 SQIVND (reference sequence). The CDR3 covers 15 residues. Trimming removed 3 bases from V and 0 bases from J, with 9 bases in between.

The V call is TRBV4-3, the J call TRBJ2-5; tentatively, D is TRBD2 (6 bases). There are 15 residues in the CDR3. Trimming removed 1 base at V and 3 bases at J, with 12 bases between. CDR1 is LGHNA, CDR2 YSLEER, per germline. The CDR3 sequence: CASSQVGGAKETQYF. CDR3 bases: TGCGCCAGCAGCCAAGTGGGGGGAGCGAAAGAGACCCAGTACTTC.